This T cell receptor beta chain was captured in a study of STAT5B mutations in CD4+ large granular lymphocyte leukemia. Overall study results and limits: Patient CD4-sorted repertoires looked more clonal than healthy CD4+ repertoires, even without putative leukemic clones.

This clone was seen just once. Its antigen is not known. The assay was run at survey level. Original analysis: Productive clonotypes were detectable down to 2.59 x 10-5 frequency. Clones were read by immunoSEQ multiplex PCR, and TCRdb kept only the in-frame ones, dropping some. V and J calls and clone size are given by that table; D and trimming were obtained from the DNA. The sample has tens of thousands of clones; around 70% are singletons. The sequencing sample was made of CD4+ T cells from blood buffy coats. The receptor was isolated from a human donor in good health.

The CDR3 loop is CASSLGQGAHEQYF. Here the CDR3 DNA reads TGTGCCAGCAGCTTAGGACAGGGGGCCCACGAGCAGTACTTC. The chain combines TRBV11-3 with TRBJ2-7; the match to TRBD1 covers 10 bases. Unmatched junction bases numbered 2, after V lost 1 base and J lost 5 bases. CDR1 is SGHNT and CDR2 is YENEEA in the germline V gene. This CDR3 has 14 residues.